Listed below are T cell receptor beta chains from one sample, sequenced in a study of blood T cell repertoires in COVID-19. Some clones are missing from TCRdb's copy, which holds only in-frame ones; the method was immunoSEQ multiplex PCR. This table has about 26,000 clones, roughly 84% appearing once. Sequenced sample: peripheral blood. Every receptor here comes from a human donor in a cohort sampled during active COVID-19. Each CDR3 is given with its conserved first and last residue. D genes are given only for firm matches. Some rows mark clone size as missing; the rest say once, few, many or name a class of expanded clone.

D: .
J: TRBJ1-3
V: TRBV5-1
size: .
CDR3: CASSLRDSPGNTIYF
DNA: TGCGCCAGCAGCTTACGGGATTCTCCTGGAAACACCATATATTTT

D: .
J: TRBJ2-7
V: TRBV7-9
size: few
CDR3: CASSLGAREQYF
DNA: TGTGCCAGCAGTCTGGGGGCGCGTGAGCAGTACTTC

D: .
J: TRBJ1-5
V: TRBV28
size: .
CDR3: CASSFLPGTFSNQPQHF
DNA: TGTGCCAGCAGTTTTTTGCCTGGGACATTTAGCAATCAGCCCCAGCATTTT

D: .
J: TRBJ2-1
V: TRBV28
size: .
CDR3: CAARPPNSYNEQFF
DNA: TGTGCCGCGAGGCCCCCCAATTCCTACAATGAGCAGTTCTTC

D: .
J: TRBJ1-2
V: TRBV27
size: .
CDR3: CASSSGTQYGYTF
DNA: TGTGCCAGCAGTTCCGGGACACAATATGGCTACACCTTC

D: TRBD1
J: TRBJ1-1
V: TRBV7-2
size: .
CDR3: CASSLVGTGVSEAFF
DNA: TGTGCCAGCAGCTTAGTTGGGACAGGGGTTAGTGAAGCTTTCTTT

D: .
J: TRBJ2-7
V: TRBV13
size: .
CDR3: CASTISNSPKQYF
DNA: TGTGCCAGCACCATTAGTAACTCTCCAAAGCAGTACTTC

D: .
J: TRBJ1-5
V: TRBV12-3/TRBV12-4
size: .
CDR3: CASTLGGVQPQHF
DNA: TGTGCCAGCACTCTAGGGGGGGTTCAGCCCCAGCATTTT

D: TRBD1
J: TRBJ2-1
V: TRBV27
size: once
CDR3: CASRPLRDSYGNEQFF
DNA: TGTGCCAGCAGACCGCTCCGGGACAGCTACGGCAATGAGCAGTTCTTC

D: TRBD1
J: TRBJ2-7
V: TRBV7-3
size: .
CDR3: CASSLQGVTEQYF
DNA: TGTGCCAGCAGCTTACAGGGGGTAACCGAGCAGTACTTC

D: .
J: TRBJ2-2
V: TRBV6-5
size: .
CDR3: CASRTGHVTGELFF
DNA: TGTGCCAGCAGAACCGGTCACGTCACCGGGGAGCTGTTTTTT

D: .
J: TRBJ2-7
V: TRBV18
size: .
CDR3: CASSPRSGYEQYF
DNA: TGTGCCAGCTCACCACGCTCGGGCTACGAGCAGTACTTC

D: TRBD2
J: TRBJ2-5
V: TRBV15
size: large
CDR3: CATSRVGVGAGGRLETQYF
DNA: TGTGCCACCAGCAGAGTGGGAGTGGGAGCGGGAGGGCGTTTGGAGACCCAGTACTTC

D: .
J: TRBJ2-6
V: TRBV5-8
size: .
CDR3: CASSPDSDSYSGANVLTF
DNA: TGTGCCAGCAGCCCAGATTCGGACAGTTACTCTGGGGCCAACGTCCTGACTTTC

D: .
J: TRBJ1-5
V: TRBV6-5
size: .
CDR3: CASSYSQDSNQPQHF
DNA: TGTGCCAGCAGTTACAGTCAGGATAGCAATCAGCCCCAGCATTTT

D: .
J: TRBJ2-5
V: TRBV19
size: medium-sized
CDR3: CASSIAETQYF
DNA: TGTGCCAGTAGTATTGCGGAGACCCAGTACTTC

D: TRBD1
J: TRBJ2-6
V: TRBV2
size: .
CDR3: CARGGTGANSGANVLTF
DNA: TGTGCCAGAGGCGGGACAGGGGCTAACTCTGGGGCCAACGTCCTGACTTTC

D: .
J: TRBJ1-4
V: TRBV12-3/TRBV12-4
size: .
CDR3: CATVGGTNEKLFF
DNA: TGTGCCACCGTGGGGGGTACTAATGAAAAACTGTTTTTT

D: .
J: TRBJ1-1
V: TRBV27
size: once
CDR3: CASSLNVKPNTEAFF
DNA: TGTGCCAGCAGTTTAAACGTGAAGCCGAACACTGAAGCTTTCTTT

D: TRBD1
J: TRBJ2-6
V: TRBV7-2
size: .
CDR3: CASSLRGQSSGANVLTF
DNA: TGTGCCAGCAGCTTAAGGGGACAGTCCTCTGGGGCCAACGTCCTGACTTTC